The clone carrying this T cell receptor beta chain was detected ten times or more. TCRdb called the RT-PCR reads again in MiXCR, with one record for every CDR3 protein. The sample lists tens of thousands of distinct CDR3 sequences, 4% to 5% occurring once. This entry comes from a study of patients and donors after allogeneic stem cell transplantation. Specimen: blood, either unsorted or a sorted T cell fraction (not recorded which). The receptor was derived from a human donor who was either an allogeneic HSCT recipient or a stem cell or donor lymphocyte infusion donor (not recorded which). It is not recorded whose cells these are; they may come from a transplant donor.

CDR3 coding DNA: TGCGCCAGCAGCCAAGACGGACAGCGGACGGATACGCAGTATTTT. Protein sequence: CASSQDGQRTDTQYF. The chain carries TRBV4-1 and TRBJ2-3, with a possible D match to TRBD1 (6 bases). Trimming took off 0 bases at V and 6 bases at J, with 13 bases between the two ends. This CDR3 has 15 amino acids. Germline V gene sequence: CDR1 MGHRA, CDR2 YSYEKL.